Following are 20 T cell receptor beta chains from one sample sequenced in a study of T cell changes during pregnancy in multiple sclerosis. Sequenced by immunoSEQ multiplex PCR; TCRdb stores in-frame clones only, minus some. This table holds around 42,000 clones, approximately 91% found once. This material consisted of CD4+ T cells from peripheral blood mononuclear cells, taken after pregnancy. The receptors stem from a female donor in good health, enrolled as a control in a pregnancy study.

The chain is built from TRBV27 and TRBJ2-1; 13 bases match TRBD2. J was trimmed by 7 bases and V by 1 base; bases with no gene match: 4. Per germline, CDR1 MNHEY and CDR2 SMNVEV (reference sequence). The CDR3 length is 16 residues. As DNA, the CDR3 is TGTGCCAGCAGTTTATGGACTAGCGGGGGCCCTAATGAGCAGTTCTTC. Translating gives CASSLWTSGGPNEQFF.

The chain uses TRBV6-1 and TRBJ2-3; D is possibly TRBD1 (7 bases). The CDR3 has 15 residues. V lost 6 bases and J lost 0, with 13 bases in between. The germline V gene encodes CDR1 MNHNS and CDR2 SASEGT. CDR3 DNA: TGTGCCAGCAGATCAGGGGGGACTAGCACAGATACGCAGTATTTT. Translation gives CASRSGGTSTDTQYF.

The genes are TRBV11-2 and TRBJ1-2; D might be TRBD1 (5 bases). The germline CDR1 and CDR2 sequences are SGHAT and FQNNGV. V lost 5 bases to trimming and J lost 4 bases, with 11 bases between them. The CDR3 is made up of 13 amino acids. The DNA for the CDR3 is TGTGCCAGCAGCCCAGGGCTGGGCTATGGCTACACCTTC. It codes for CASSPGLGYGYTF. The full variable domain, rest sourced from reference TRBV11-2 and TRBJ1-2, is EAGVAQSPRYKIIEKRQSVAFWCNPISGHATLYWYQQILGQGPKLLIQFQNNGVVDDSQLPKDRFSAERLKGVDSTLKIQPAKLEDSAVYLCASSPGLGYGYTFGSGTRLTVV.

The sample holds a few counts of this clone. The chain employs TRBV11-2 and TRBJ1-6; D remains ambiguous. The ends were cut back, 6 bases at V and 9 bases at J, with 12 bases in the middle. Germline V gene sequence: CDR1 SGHAT, CDR2 FQNNGV. The CDR3 consists of 13 residues. CDR3 nucleotide sequence: TGTGCCAGCAGTCCAAGCGGGAGTTCACCCCTCCACTTT. Translating it yields CASSPSGSSPLHF.

The chain couples TRBV6-1 to TRBJ1-2, with D possibly TRBD1 on 6 matching bases. Germline V gene sequence: CDR1 MNHNS, CDR2 SASEGT. The V end lost 1 base, the J end lost 8 bases, and 11 bases lay between the germline ends. The CDR3 length is 13 residues. This CDR3 is CASSEVQGAGYTF. The CDR3 DNA reads as TGTGCCAGCAGTGAAGTACAGGGTGCGGGCTACACCTTC.

V and J are TRBV23-1 and TRBJ1-6; tentatively, D is TRBD1 (6 bases). TRBV23-1 is known as an ORF, though its function is uncertain. Trimming took off 0 bases at V and 0 bases at J, with 12 bases between the two ends. CDR3 size: 18 residues. DNA of the CDR3: TGCGCCAGCAGTCAATCGTCGGACAGACGCTCCTATAATTCACCCCTCCACTTT. It specifies CASSQSSDRRSYNSPLHF.

This sequence joins TRBV5-8 and TRBJ2-5; TRBD1 agrees at 7 bases. Germline CDR1 SGHTS, CDR2 YDEGEE. V trimming: 6 bases; J trimming: 0 bases; junction bases outside the gene matches: 8. The CDR3 sequence is 15 residues long. In DNA, the CDR3 is TGTGCCAGCACCCTCTTCGGGACAGACCAAGAGACCCAGTACTTC. This gives the protein CASTLFGTDQETQYF.

The chain is built from TRBV15 and TRBJ1-1, with a tentative D call TRBD1 (6 bases). Trimming took 1 base from V and 8 from J, leaving 8 bases between them. The CDR3 totals 12 residues. Germline loops: CDR1 LNHNV, CDR2 YYDKDF (reference sequence). CDR3 region: CATSRGTAEAFF. The CDR3 DNA follows: TGTGCCACCAGCAGAGGGACAGCCGAAGCTTTCTTT.

The rearrangement joins TRBV5-4 to TRBJ1-1; D unclear. The V gene's germline CDR1 is SGHNT and CDR2 YYREEE (reference sequence). This CDR3 has 13 amino acids. Trimming shortened V by 4 bases and J by 3 bases, and 10 bases separated the two germline ends. In DNA, the CDR3 is TGTGCCAGCAGCCCGACTCGGGACACTGAAGCTTTCTTT. Translating it yields CASSPTRDTEAFF.

This rearrangement joins TRBV28 to TRBJ2-1; D gene ambiguous. This CDR3 region has 13 residues. Germline V gene data show CDR1 as MDHEN and CDR2 as SYDVKM. V was pared by 2 bases and J by 13 bases, with 15 bases between. The CDR3 DNA sequence: TGTGCCAGCAGTTTAACGAGTCCCCCGCTTCAGTTCTTC. Its protein is CASSLTSPPLQFF. Full variable domain (outside the CDR3, taken from reference TRBV28 and TRBJ2-1): DVKVTQSSRYLVKRTGEKVFLECVQDMDHENMFWYRQDPGLGLRLIYFSYDVKMKEKGDIPEGYSVSREKKERFSLILESASTNQTSMYLCASSLTSPPLQFFGPGTRLTVL.

The V gene is TRBV5-4, the J gene TRBJ2-3; TRBD2 matches 10 bases. This CDR3 comprises 17 residues. Germline lookup yields CDR1 SGHNT and CDR2 YYREEE (reference sequence). Germline trimming cut 4 bases from V and 0 bases from J; bases unmatched to any gene: 8. In nucleotides, the CDR3 is TGTGCCAGCAGCAACAAGCGGGAGGGCGCTAGCACAGATACGCAGTATTTT. Residues: CASSNKREGASTDTQYF. The full variable domain, with the rest looked up from reference TRBV5-4 and TRBJ2-3, is ETGVTQSPTHLIKTRGQQVTLRCSSQSGHNTVSWYQQALGQGPQFIFQYYREEENGRGNFPPRFSGLQFPNYSSELNVNALELDDSALYLCASSNKREGASTDTQYFGPGTRLTVL.

The DNA for the CDR3 is TGTGCCAGCACGCACGGACTTAATTCACCCCTCCACTTT. Translated: CASTHGLNSPLHF. The chain uses TRBV28 and TRBJ1-6, with D hard to call. The CDR3 has 13 amino acids. Trimming left V 7 bases short and J 6 bases short, with 10 bases between. The V gene's germline CDR1 is MDHEN and CDR2 SYDVKM.

The chain is built from TRBV28 and TRBJ1-2, with TRBD1 matching over 8 bases. The germline CDR1 and CDR2 sequences are MDHEN and SYDVKM. This CDR3 spans 14 amino acids. The junction had 5 bases not matched to a gene; V was cut back by 4 bases and J by 4 bases. The CDR3, as DNA: TGTGCCAGCAGTTCGGGACAGGAGACCTATGGCTACACCTTC. Its translation: CASSSGQETYGYTF.

The chain uses TRBV5-4 and TRBJ2-5; 9 positions agree with TRBD2. Trimming took 3 bases from V and 6 from J; bases not matched to a gene: 6. The germline V gene has CDR1 SGHNT and CDR2 YYREEE (reference sequence). The CDR3 consists of 14 residues. The CDR3 here is CASSSRRGGKTQYF. The CDR3 DNA is TGTGCCAGCAGCTCGAGGCGGGGGGGAAAGACCCAGTACTTC.

V gene TRBV4-2 combines with J gene TRBJ1-3, with D maybe TRBD1 (5 bases). V was clipped by 0 bases and J by 2 bases, with 17 bases between them. This CDR3 has 18 residues. The V gene's germline CDR1 is LGHNA and CDR2 YNFKEQ. DNA of the CDR3: TGTGCCAGCAGCCAAGATAGGGGAGCGGGGAGAGCTGGAAACACCATATATTTT. This gives the protein CASSQDRGAGRAGNTIYF.

This clone occurred once. The V call is TRBV6-5, the J call TRBJ1-5; 12 bases fit TRBD1. Germline CDR1 reads MNHEY; CDR2 reads SVGAGI. Germline trimming cut 6 bases from V and 5 bases from J; bases unmatched to any gene: 5. This CDR3 spans 15 amino acids. Here the CDR3 reads CASSRGQGAYQPQHF. CDR3 coding DNA: TGTGCCAGCAGCAGGGGACAGGGGGCCTATCAGCCCCAGCATTTT.

This CDR3 is CASSPGPGKAGELFF. As DNA, the CDR3 is TGTGCCAGCAGCCCTGGGCCGGGGAAGGCCGGGGAGCTGTTTTTT. The genes are TRBV11-3 and TRBJ2-2; TRBD2 is a possible D gene (5 bases). V dropped 5 bases and J dropped 6 bases, with 16 bases sitting between them. The CDR3 runs to 15 residues. Looked up from germline, CDR1 is SGHNT and CDR2 is YENEEA.

V gene TRBV5-4 combines with J gene TRBJ2-1; D possibly corresponds to TRBD2 (6 bases). Trimming removed 2 bases at V and 2 bases at J, with 11 bases between. CDR1 and CDR2 (germline): SGHNT, YYREEE (reference sequence). The CDR3 sequence is 15 residues long. This CDR3 reads CASSLRGSPYNEQFF. DNA of the CDR3: TGTGCCAGCAGCTTACGGGGGAGTCCCTACAATGAGCAGTTCTTC.

The gene calls are TRBV11-1 and TRBJ2-7, with D unresolved. Trimming removed 0 bases from V and 3 bases from J, with 12 bases in between. Per germline, CDR1 SGHAT and CDR2 FQDESV (reference sequence). The CDR3 is 15 residues long. In nucleotides, the CDR3 is TGTGCCAGCAGCTTAGCCGCGTCGTTTGTCTACGAGCAGTACTTC. Translation: CASSLAASFVYEQYF.

This clone came up once. This chain uses TRBV2 with TRBJ2-1, with 8 bases identical to TRBD2. Per the germline V gene, CDR1 is SNHLY and CDR2 is FYNNEI. The V segment lost 5 bases and the J segment 7 bases; nucleotides outside the gene matches: 10. The CDR3 has 15 amino acids. DNA for the CDR3: TGTGCCAGCAGTAAACCGGGACTAGTAAGGAATGAGCAGTTCTTC. Translating it yields CASSKPGLVRNEQFF. The whole variable domain, filled in from reference TRBV2 and TRBJ2-1, reads EPEVTQTPSHQVTQMGQEVILRCVPISNHLYFYWYRQILGQKVEFLVSFYNNEISEKSEIFDDQFSVERPDGSNFTLKIRSTKLEDSAMYFCASSKPGLVRNEQFFGPGTRLTVL.